These 22 T cell receptor beta chains originate from one sample sequenced in a study of blood T cell repertoires in COVID-19. Assay used: immunoSEQ multiplex PCR; TCRdb lists only in-frame clones, some missing. The sample contains around 330,000 clones, about 88% of which appear only once. Sequenced: PBMCs or T cells enriched from blood (not recorded which). The receptors were gathered from a woman in her forties who had recovered from COVID-19.

This rearrangement joins TRBV9 to TRBJ2-5; tentatively, D is TRBD2 (5 bases). The CDR3 is 13 amino acids. The germline V and J ends were trimmed by 1 base and 2 bases, with 6 bases remaining between them. Germline V gene lookup returns CDR1 SGDLS and CDR2 YYNGEE. The CDR3 DNA reads TGTGCCAGCAGCGTAACTAGTCAAGAGACCCAGTACTTC. It yields the protein CASSVTSQETQYF.

The chain carries TRBV11-2 and TRBJ1-1, with a tentative D call TRBD1 (6 bases). CDR1 is SGHAT and CDR2 is FQNNGV in the germline V gene. The V end lost 2 bases, the J end lost 10 bases, and 11 bases lay between the germline ends. This CDR3 is 12 amino acids long. Here the CDR3 reads CASSLPGAVAFF. The CDR3 DNA follows: TGTGCCAGCAGCTTACCAGGGGCGGTAGCTTTCTTT.

This chain joins TRBV28 and TRBJ1-4; D unclear. Trimming removed 5 bases from V and 0 bases from J, with 13 bases in between. Germline values: CDR1 MDHEN, CDR2 SYDVKM. The CDR3 sequence is 16 residues long. DNA of the CDR3: TGTGCCAGCAGTCGGCTGATAGCTGCAACTAATGAAAAACTGTTTTTT. Protein: CASSRLIAATNEKLFF.

J is TRBJ2-1 and V is TRBV3-1 (or the pseudogene TRBV3-2); D is undetermined. CDR3 size: 13 residues. The V gene lost 0 bases and the J gene lost 8 bases, with 8 bases spanning the gap. Germline-derived CDR1 and CDR2 are LGHDT and YNNKEL (reference sequence). CDR3: CASSQDSRYEQFF. The CDR3 DNA sequence: TGTGCCAGCAGCCAAGATTCCAGGTATGAGCAGTTCTTC.

V usage is TRBV10-1 and J usage is TRBJ1-1, with a possible D match to TRBD1 (6 bases). The CDR3 spans 12 residues. V was shortened by 3 bases and J by 8 bases, with 10 bases between the two germline ends. The V gene's germline CDR1 is WNHNN and CDR2 SYGVQD (reference sequence). CDR3 sequence reads: CASSDPGQEAFF. As DNA, the CDR3 is TGCGCCAGCAGTGACCCCGGACAGGAAGCTTTCTTT.

This chain joins TRBV24-1 and TRBJ2-6, with 9 bases matching TRBD1. Germline V gives CDR1 KGHDR, CDR2 SFDVKD. V was clipped by 9 bases and J by 0 bases; unmatched bases: 5. CDR3 length: 16 amino acids. The CDR3 loop is CATLGQGRSGANVLTF. The CDR3 bases are TGTGCCACCCTTGGACAGGGGCGCTCTGGGGCCAACGTCCTGACTTTC.

The V and J genes are TRBV9 and TRBJ2-3; 10 bases are a match to TRBD1. V was pared by 3 bases and J by 3 bases, with 13 bases of the junction left unmatched. Germline CDR1 and CDR2: SGDLS and YYNGEE. The CDR3 has 18 residues. CDR3 region: CASSGNLLRDRGTDTQYF. CDR3 coding DNA: TGTGCCAGCAGCGGTAATCTCCTCCGGGACAGGGGAACAGATACGCAGTATTTT.

In DNA form, the CDR3 reads TGTGCCACCAGCAGGGCGGGTCTGAATCAGCCCCAGCATTTT. Protein: CATSRAGLNQPQHF. The chain employs TRBV15 and TRBJ1-5, with unresolved D. Trimming removed 3 bases from V and 4 bases from J, with 10 bases in between. CDR1 and CDR2 (germline): LNHNV, YYDKDF (reference sequence). The CDR3 loop spans 14 amino acids.

The V gene is TRBV28, the J gene TRBJ2-1; TRBD1 matches 10 bases. V lost 5 bases to trimming and J lost 12 bases; unmatched junction nucleotides: 7. CDR1 and CDR2 (germline): MDHEN, SYDVKM. The CDR3 totals 13 residues. CDR3 sequence: CASSVDRGLGQFF. The CDR3, as DNA: TGTGCCAGCAGTGTCGACAGGGGGCTAGGGCAGTTCTTC.

The chain joins TRBV27 to TRBJ2-5; a possible D gene is TRBD2 (7 bases). Trimming stripped 0 bases from V and 4 bases from J, with 15 bases between. Germline CDR1 MNHEY, CDR2 SMNVEV (reference sequence). The CDR3 is 16 residues long. CDR3 in DNA: TGTGCCAGCAGTTTATCGATTCTCCGGGGGGCAGAGACCCAGTACTTC. Translated, it gives CASSLSILRGAETQYF.

This chain uses TRBV18 with TRBJ1-5; D gene uncertain. Deletions cut 2 bases from V and 4 bases from J, with 12 bases between. The CDR3 extends over 15 amino acids. In germline, CDR1 is KGHSH, CDR2 LQKENI. The chain's CDR3 is CASSPGGKENQPQHF. The CDR3 DNA sequence: TGTGCCAGCTCACCAGGAGGAAAGGAGAATCAGCCCCAGCATTTT.

The rearrangement uses TRBV19 and TRBJ1-2; D might be TRBD1 (6 bases). CDR3 size: 13 residues. V was clipped by 6 bases and J by 5 bases, with 13 bases between them. Germline assignment: CDR1 LNHDA and CDR2 SQIVND (reference sequence). CDR3 in DNA: TGTGCCAGTAGAGGGCAGGGGAATTATGGCTACACCTTC. Translated: CASRGQGNYGYTF.

CDR3 region: CASSYSAGAGYGYTF. CDR3 coding DNA: TGTGCCAGCAGTTACTCGGCAGGGGCGGGCTATGGCTACACCTTC. The V call is TRBV6-5, the J call TRBJ1-2, with D possibly being TRBD1 (6 bases). The CDR3 has 15 residues. V lost 0 bases to trimming and J lost 4 bases, with 12 bases between them. Germline CDR1 reads MNHEY; CDR2 reads SVGAGI.

The V gene is TRBV6-5, the J gene TRBJ2-1; 11 bases agree with TRBD1. The CDR3 contains 14 residues. Germline CDR1 reads MNHEY; CDR2 reads SVGAGI. J gave up 8 bases and V 5 bases, and 5 bases lay outside the gene matches. CDR3 sequence: CASSPWDRGYEQFF. The CDR3 DNA is TGTGCCAGCAGTCCCTGGGACAGGGGGTATGAGCAGTTCTTC.

V usage is TRBV7-3 and J usage is TRBJ1-6, with TRBD1 matching 9 bases. CDR1 and CDR2 (germline): SGHTA, FQGTGA. The CDR3 covers 13 residues. The V gene end was trimmed by 4 bases and the J gene end by 13 bases; junction bases not matched to a gene: 5. CDR3 coding DNA: TGTGCCAGCAGCTCCCGGGACAGGGCCCCCCTCCACTTT. Its translation is CASSSRDRAPLHF. Complete variable domain (other parts from reference TRBV7-3 and TRBJ1-6): GAGVSQTPSNKVTEKGKYVELRCDPISGHTALYWYRQSLGQGPEFLIYFQGTGAADDSGLPNDRFFAVRPEGSVSTLKIQRTERGDSAVYLCASSSRDRAPLHFGNGTRLTVT.

This chain links TRBV19 with TRBJ2-3, with 16 bases that match TRBD2. Per the germline V gene, CDR1 is LNHDA and CDR2 is SQIVND (reference sequence). V lost 10 bases to trimming and J lost 5 bases; unmatched junction nucleotides: 6. This CDR3 has 15 amino acids. CDR3 region: CATGLAGGGGDTQYF. CDR3 nucleotides: TGTGCCACGGGACTAGCGGGAGGGGGAGGAGATACGCAGTATTTT.

This sequence joins TRBV5-8 and TRBJ1-6; D may be TRBD1 (5 bases). The CDR3 loop spans 15 amino acids. Germline V gene sequence: CDR1 SGHTS, CDR2 YDEGEE. The V end was cut by 1 base, the J end by 10 bases, with 15 bases between. The CDR3 reads CASSLWQGGESPLHF. For the CDR3, the DNA is TGTGCCAGCAGCTTGTGGCAGGGAGGGGAATCACCCCTCCACTTT.

The V call is TRBV7-2, the J call TRBJ2-6; no definite D call. Germline CDR1 and CDR2: SGHTA and FQGNSA. V was shortened by 5 bases and J by 4 bases, with 9 bases between the two germline ends. The CDR3 consists of 14 residues. CDR3 residues: CASSPDMGANVLTF. The CDR3, as DNA: TGTGCCAGCAGCCCCGACATGGGGGCCAACGTCCTGACTTTC.

This clone was counted only a few times. The chain carries TRBV7-9 and TRBJ2-1; tentatively, D is TRBD1 (7 bases). The CDR3 loop spans 14 amino acids. Per germline, CDR1 SEHNR and CDR2 FQNEAQ (reference sequence). V was clipped by 1 base and J by 8 bases, with 12 bases between them. CDR3 nucleotides: TGTGCCAGCAGCTTAGGGAGGGGGCCCCATGAGCAGTTCTTC. Protein product: CASSLGRGPHEQFF.

This chain uses TRBV18 with TRBJ1-1; 8 nucleotides match TRBD1. Trimming took 6 bases from V and 3 from J; bases not matched to a gene: 9. The CDR3 is 15 amino acids. From germline, CDR1 is KGHSH and CDR2 LQKENI. CDR3 DNA: TGTGCCAGCTCTTTTACAGGGGGGAGCGACACTGAAGCTTTCTTT. It is translated as CASSFTGGSDTEAFF.

With respect to this clone: At one end the junction does not follow the germline gene, possibly because of a read error. This chain joins TRBV7-7 and TRBJ2-5; 14 bases fit TRBD2. This CDR3 has 16 residues. Germline assignment: CDR1 SSHAT and CDR2 FNYEAQ (reference sequence). The CDR3 loop is CASSQGLAGGVETQYF. CDR3 DNA sequence: TGTGCTAGCAGCCAAGGACTAGCGGGGGGTGTGGAGACCCAGTACTTC.

This clone was seen once. This sequence joins TRBV7-2 and TRBJ2-1, with D perhaps TRBD2 (6 bases). V was pared by 1 base and J by 9 bases, with 10 bases between. The CDR3 covers 13 residues. From germline, CDR1 is SGHTA and CDR2 FQGNSA. The CDR3 loop is CASSLGLGGEQFF. CDR3 bases: TGTGCCAGCAGCTTAGGACTAGGTGGTGAGCAGTTCTTC.